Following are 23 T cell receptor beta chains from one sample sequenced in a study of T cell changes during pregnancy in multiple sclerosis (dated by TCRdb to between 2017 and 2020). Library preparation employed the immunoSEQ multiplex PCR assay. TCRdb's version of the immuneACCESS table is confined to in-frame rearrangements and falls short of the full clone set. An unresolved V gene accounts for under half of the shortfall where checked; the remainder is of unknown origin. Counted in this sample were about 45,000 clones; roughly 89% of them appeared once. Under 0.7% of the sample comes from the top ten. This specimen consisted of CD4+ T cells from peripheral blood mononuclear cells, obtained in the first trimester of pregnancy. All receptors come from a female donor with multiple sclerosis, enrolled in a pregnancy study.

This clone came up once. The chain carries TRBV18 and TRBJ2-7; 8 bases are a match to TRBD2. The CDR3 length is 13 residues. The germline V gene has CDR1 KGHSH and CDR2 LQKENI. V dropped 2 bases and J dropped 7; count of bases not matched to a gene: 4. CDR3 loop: CASSPSVAGEQYF. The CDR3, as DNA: TGTGCCAGCTCACCATCCGTAGCGGGAGAGCAGTACTTC.

The CDR3: CAWSVPRTAVRDTEAFF. The DNA of the CDR3 is TGTGCCTGGAGTGTACCGCGGACAGCTGTCCGTGACACTGAAGCTTTCTTT. The chain couples TRBV30 to TRBJ1-1; tentatively, D is TRBD1 (6 bases). The CDR3 contains 17 residues. Germline CDR1 is GTSNPN and CDR2 is SVGIG (reference sequence). V was trimmed by 0 bases and J by 3 bases, leaving 20 bases between them.

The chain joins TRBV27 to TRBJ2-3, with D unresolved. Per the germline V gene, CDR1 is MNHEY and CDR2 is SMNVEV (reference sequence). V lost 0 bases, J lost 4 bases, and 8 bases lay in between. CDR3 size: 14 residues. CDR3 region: CASSLSEEADTQYF. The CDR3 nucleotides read TGTGCCAGCAGTTTATCTGAAGAGGCAGATACGCAGTATTTT.

DNA for the CDR3: TGCAGCTCCCTTGTTACGGTAACGCAGTATTTT. Its translation: CSSLVTVTQYF. The chain employs TRBV29-1 and TRBJ2-3; D remains ambiguous. This CDR3 comprises 11 residues. From germline, CDR1 is SQVTM and CDR2 ANQGSEA. The V end was cut by 8 bases, the J end by 9 bases, with 15 bases between.

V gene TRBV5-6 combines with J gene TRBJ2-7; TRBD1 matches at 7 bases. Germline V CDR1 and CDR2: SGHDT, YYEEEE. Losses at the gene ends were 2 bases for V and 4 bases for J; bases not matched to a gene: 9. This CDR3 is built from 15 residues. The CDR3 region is CASSLISGRGYEQYF. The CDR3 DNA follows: TGTGCCAGCAGCTTAATATCCGGCAGGGGGTACGAGCAGTACTTC.

The CDR3 sequence is CASSPPSVDTEAFF. CDR3 coding DNA: TGTGCCAGCTCACCGCCCAGTGTGGACACTGAAGCTTTCTTT. The rearrangement joins TRBV18 to TRBJ1-1, with D unclear. This CDR3 is 14 amino acids long. V gave up 3 bases and J gave up 3 bases, with 11 bases separating them. From germline, CDR1 is KGHSH and CDR2 LQKENI.

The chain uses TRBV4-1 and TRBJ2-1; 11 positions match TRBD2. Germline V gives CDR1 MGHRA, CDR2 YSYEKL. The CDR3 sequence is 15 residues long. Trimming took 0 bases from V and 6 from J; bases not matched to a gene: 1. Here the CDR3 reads CASSQDGTSGNEQFF. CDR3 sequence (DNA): TGCGCCAGCAGCCAAGATGGGACTAGCGGCAATGAGCAGTTCTTC.

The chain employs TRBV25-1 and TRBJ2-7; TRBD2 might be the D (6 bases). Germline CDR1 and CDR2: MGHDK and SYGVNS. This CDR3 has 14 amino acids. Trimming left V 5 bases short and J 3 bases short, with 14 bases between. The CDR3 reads CASSRGAGRYEQYF. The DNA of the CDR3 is TGTGCCAGCAGTCGCGGGGCGGGGCGCTACGAGCAGTACTTC.

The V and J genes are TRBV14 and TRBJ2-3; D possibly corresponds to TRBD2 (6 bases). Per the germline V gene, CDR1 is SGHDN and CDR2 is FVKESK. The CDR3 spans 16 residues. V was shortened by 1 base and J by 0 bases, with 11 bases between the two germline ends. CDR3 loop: CASSQAGVRSTDTQYF. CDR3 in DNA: TGTGCCAGCAGCCAAGCGGGAGTTCGGAGCACAGATACGCAGTATTTT.

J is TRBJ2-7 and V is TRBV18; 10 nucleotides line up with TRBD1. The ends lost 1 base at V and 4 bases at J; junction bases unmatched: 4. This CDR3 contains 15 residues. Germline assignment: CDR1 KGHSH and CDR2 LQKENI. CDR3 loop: CASSPLGTGDYEQYF. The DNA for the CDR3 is TGTGCCAGCTCACCACTTGGGACAGGGGATTACGAGCAGTACTTC.

The CDR3 loop reads CASSGQIRARQEQYF. The CDR3 bases are TGTGCCAGCAGCGGTCAGATACGGGCCCGACAGGAGCAGTACTTC. The chain uses TRBV11-2 and TRBJ2-7; the D gene is possibly TRBD1 (5 bases). This CDR3 region has 15 residues. Germline-derived CDR1 and CDR2 are SGHAT and FQNNGV. V dropped 5 bases and J dropped 7 bases, with 21 bases sitting between them.

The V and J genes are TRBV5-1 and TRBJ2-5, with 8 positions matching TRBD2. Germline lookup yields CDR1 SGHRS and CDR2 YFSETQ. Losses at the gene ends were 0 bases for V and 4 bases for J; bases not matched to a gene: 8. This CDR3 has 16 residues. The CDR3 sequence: CASSLGSSGKGETQYF. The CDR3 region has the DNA TGCGCCAGCAGCTTGGGTAGTAGCGGGAAGGGAGAGACCCAGTACTTC.

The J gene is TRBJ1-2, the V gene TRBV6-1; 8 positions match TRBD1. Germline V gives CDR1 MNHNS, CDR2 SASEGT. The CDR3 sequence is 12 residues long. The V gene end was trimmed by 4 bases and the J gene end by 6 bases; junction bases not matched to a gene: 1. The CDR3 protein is CASSVTGDGYTF. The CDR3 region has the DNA TGTGCCAGCAGTGTGACAGGGGATGGCTACACCTTC.

DNA for the CDR3: TGTGCCAGCAGCTTGGCAGCGGGTGTTTTAGAGACCCAGTACTTC. Translation: CASSLAAGVLETQYF. The rearrangement links TRBV5-4 to TRBJ2-5; a weak D match, TRBD2 (6 bases). The ends were cut back, 0 bases at V and 4 bases at J, with 13 bases in the middle. Looked up from germline, CDR1 is SGHNT and CDR2 is YYREEE (reference sequence). The CDR3 has 15 amino acids.

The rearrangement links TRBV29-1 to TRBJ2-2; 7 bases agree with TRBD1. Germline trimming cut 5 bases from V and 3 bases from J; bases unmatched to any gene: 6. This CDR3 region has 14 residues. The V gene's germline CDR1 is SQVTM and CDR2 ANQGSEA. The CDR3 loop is CSVSRGLDTGELFF. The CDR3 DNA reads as TGCAGCGTTTCCAGGGGGTTGGACACCGGGGAGCTGTTTTTT.

As DNA, the CDR3 is TGTGCCAGCACCCTACTAGCGGGAGAGGCAGATACGCAGTATTTT. Translated, it gives CASTLLAGEADTQYF. This rearrangement joins TRBV7-9 to TRBJ2-3, with 11 positions matching TRBD2. Losses at the gene ends were 7 bases for V and 4 bases for J; bases not matched to a gene: 7. This CDR3 contains 15 residues. CDR1 is SEHNR and CDR2 is FQNEAQ in the germline V gene (reference sequence).

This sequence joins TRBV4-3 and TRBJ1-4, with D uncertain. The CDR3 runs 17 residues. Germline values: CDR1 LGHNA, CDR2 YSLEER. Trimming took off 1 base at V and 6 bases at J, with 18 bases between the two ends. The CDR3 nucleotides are TGCGCCAGCAGCCAAGTGGAAAGCGGGGTCGTCGATGAAAAACTGTTTTTT. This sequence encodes CASSQVESGVVDEKLFF.

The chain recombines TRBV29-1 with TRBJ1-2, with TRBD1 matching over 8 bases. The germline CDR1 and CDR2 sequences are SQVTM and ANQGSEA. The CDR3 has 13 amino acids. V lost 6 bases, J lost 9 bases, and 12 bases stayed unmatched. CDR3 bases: TGCAGCGTCCCCTCGGGACAGGTGGGAAGCTACACCTTC. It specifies CSVPSGQVGSYTF.

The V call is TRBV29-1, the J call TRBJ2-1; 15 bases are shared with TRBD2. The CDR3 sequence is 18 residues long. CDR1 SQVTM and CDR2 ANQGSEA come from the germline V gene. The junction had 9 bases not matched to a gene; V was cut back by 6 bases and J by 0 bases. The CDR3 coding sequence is TGCAGCGTAGGGACCGGACTAGCGGGAGGGAGCTCCTACAATGAGCAGTTCTTC. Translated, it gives CSVGTGLAGGSSYNEQFF.

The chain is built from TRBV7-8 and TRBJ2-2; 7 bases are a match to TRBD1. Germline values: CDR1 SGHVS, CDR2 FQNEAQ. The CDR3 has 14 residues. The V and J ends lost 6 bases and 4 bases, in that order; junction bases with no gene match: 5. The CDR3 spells CASRRQGTTGELFF. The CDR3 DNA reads TGTGCCAGCAGGCGACAGGGAACCACCGGGGAGCTGTTTTTT.

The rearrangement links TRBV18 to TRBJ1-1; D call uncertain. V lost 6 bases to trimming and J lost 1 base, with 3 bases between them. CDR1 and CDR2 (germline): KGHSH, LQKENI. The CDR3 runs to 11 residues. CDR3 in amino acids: CASSQNTEAFF. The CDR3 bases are TGTGCCAGCTCCCAGAACACTGAAGCTTTCTTT.

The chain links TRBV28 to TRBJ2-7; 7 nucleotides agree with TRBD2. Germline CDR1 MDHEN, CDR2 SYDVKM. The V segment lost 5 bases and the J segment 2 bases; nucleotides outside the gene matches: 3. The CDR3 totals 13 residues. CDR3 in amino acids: CASSASGPYEQYF. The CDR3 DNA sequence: TGTGCCAGCAGTGCTAGCGGACCCTACGAGCAGTACTTC.

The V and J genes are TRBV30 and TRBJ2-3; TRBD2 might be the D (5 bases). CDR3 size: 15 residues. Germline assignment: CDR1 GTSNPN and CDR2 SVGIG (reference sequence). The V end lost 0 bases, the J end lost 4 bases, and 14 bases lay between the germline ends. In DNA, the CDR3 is TGTGCCTGGAGTGTTTCCGGGAACGGGCCAGATACGCAGTATTTT. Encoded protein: CAWSVSGNGPDTQYF.